Below are 15 T cell receptor beta chains sequenced from a single sample in a study of blood T cells in healthy people across ages (dated by TCRdb to 2015 to 2017). The library was prepared using 5' RACE. The data were produced on an Illumina HiSeq 2500. A second roughly 7 to 12 cycle PCR used a sample-barcoded 5' primer and a J-beta primer mix. TCRdb redid the processing of the public reads, applying fastp at Q25 and MiXCR, and retained in-frame beta chains. All rows with the same CDR3 protein become a single entry with the most common DNA and genes. This sample holds around 320,000 distinct CDR3 sequences; 27% were observed only once. The ten largest clones take up over 25% of the sample. The sample comprised blood. These receptors originate from a woman aged 70-85 years in good health.

Only a few counts were recorded for this clonotype. At one boundary the junction diverges from the germline segment, which might be a read error. The CDR3 DNA is TGTGCCAGCAGCCAAGATATAGGACACTCCCACAATGAGCAGTTCTTC. It specifies CASSQDIGHSHNEQFF. The chain uses TRBV3-1 and TRBJ2-1, with a tentative D call TRBD1 (5 bases). Germline CDR1 and CDR2: LGHDT and YNNKEL (reference sequence). The CDR3 consists of 16 residues.

V usage is TRBV9 and J usage is TRBJ2-1; D is unclear. The V and J ends lost 4 bases and 5 bases respectively, with 31 bases between them. CDR3 length: 20 amino acids. Germline V gives CDR1 SGDLS, CDR2 YYNGEE. The CDR3 spells CASSSGLSTWVRDADNEQFF. For the CDR3, the DNA is TGTGCCAGCAGCTCCGGCTTGTCGACTTGGGTGAGAGACGCCGACAATGAGCAGTTCTTC.

The rearrangement links TRBV12-3 or TRBV12-4 to TRBJ1-4; TRBD1 matches 10 bases. This CDR3 has 14 residues. V shed 5 bases, J shed 7 bases, and the junction held 4 bases outside the gene matches. In nucleotides, the CDR3 is TGTGCCAGCAGTAAGACAGGGGGCGTTGAAAAACTGTTTTTT. This sequence encodes CASSKTGGVEKLFF.

This clonotype was observed a few times. The V and J genes are TRBV18 and TRBJ1-5; D might be TRBD1 (5 bases). V was shortened by 6 bases and J by 8 bases, with 14 bases between the two germline ends. This CDR3 region has 13 residues. In germline, CDR1 is KGHSH, CDR2 LQKENI. The CDR3 loop reads CASSPGTWEPQHF. The CDR3 region has the DNA TGTGCCAGCTCCCCCGGGACGTGGGAGCCCCAGCATTTT.

The chain links TRBV7-2 to TRBJ1-1; 7 bases are shared with TRBD1. J was trimmed by 0 bases and V by 1 base; bases with no gene match: 2. Germline V gene sequence: CDR1 SGHTA, CDR2 FQGNSA. The CDR3 has 15 residues. CDR3 sequence (DNA): TGTGCCAGCAGCTTAGAAGGGACAGTGAACACTGAAGCTTTCTTT. Encoded protein: CASSLEGTVNTEAFF.

V usage is TRBV3-1 and J usage is TRBJ1-4, with a tentative D call TRBD1 (6 bases). The CDR3 has 16 residues. The V and J ends lost 1 base and 8 bases respectively, with 17 bases between them. Germline assignment: CDR1 LGHDT and CDR2 YNNKEL (reference sequence). The CDR3: CASSQVTGRGKEKLFF. As DNA, the CDR3 is TGTGCCAGCAGCCAAGTCACCGGCAGGGGTAAGGAAAAACTGTTTTTT.

This clonotype has a handful of counts. This sequence joins TRBV10-3 and TRBJ1-2, with D possibly matching TRBD1 (5 bases). This CDR3 region has 12 residues. V was clipped by 5 bases and J by 4 bases, with 8 bases between them. Germline lookup yields CDR1 ENHRY and CDR2 SYGVKD. The CDR3 sequence is CAISTDSYGYTF. The DNA of the CDR3 is TGTGCCATCAGTACCGACAGCTATGGCTACACCTTC.

This chain joins TRBV12-3 or TRBV12-4 and TRBJ2-7; 8 bases match TRBD1. J was trimmed by 2 bases and V by 1 base; bases with no gene match: 4. The CDR3 totals 15 residues. This CDR3 is CASSLEGQDTYEQYF. The CDR3 nucleotides read TGTGCCAGCAGTTTAGAGGGACAGGACACCTACGAGCAGTACTTC.

A few counts support this clonotype. The rearrangement links TRBV12-3 or TRBV12-4 to TRBJ1-2; D perhaps matches TRBD1 (5 bases). V lost 3 bases and J lost 8, with 10 bases in between. CDR3 size: 12 residues. The CDR3 is CASSFGAGGYTF. DNA for the CDR3: TGTGCCAGCAGTTTTGGGGCTGGCGGCTACACCTTC.

This clonotype showed up just a few times. V gene TRBV20-1 combines with J gene TRBJ2-2; D may be TRBD1 (6 bases). The CDR3 contains 16 residues. In germline, CDR1 is DFQATT, CDR2 SNEGSKA (reference sequence). Trimming removed 3 bases from V and 4 bases from J, with 18 bases in between. As DNA, the CDR3 is TGCAGTGCTAGGAAAGAAGGACAGAGATTCACCGGGGAGCTGTTTTTT. Encoded protein: CSARKEGQRFTGELFF.

A few counts support this clonotype. This sequence may be a read error, since a much larger clone differs from it by one base. J is TRBJ2-5 and V is TRBV7-2; D is unclear. Trimming took off 1 base at V and 1 base at J, with 7 bases between the two ends. Germline CDR1 is SGHTA and CDR2 is FQGNSA. CDR3 length equals 14 residues. The CDR3 is CASSLVSSQETQYF. The CDR3 region has the DNA TGTGCCAGCAGCTTAGTTAGTTCCCAAGAGACCCAGTACTTC.

The rearrangement uses TRBV27 and TRBJ2-7; no clear D gene. The germline gives CDR1 MNHEY, CDR2 SMNVEV (reference sequence). Between the trimmed V and J ends, which lost 2 bases and 3 bases, there was a span of 8 bases. This CDR3 is 13 amino acids long. CDR3 nucleotides: TGTGCCAGCAGTTTAACTTGGGACTACGAGCAGTACTTC. Encoded protein: CASSLTWDYEQYF.

This clonotype was observed a handful of times. The chain joins TRBV27 to TRBJ2-5; TRBD1 might be the D (6 bases). The J call is doubtful: the DNA matches TRBJ2-7 better. Germline CDR1 reads MNHEY; CDR2 reads SMNVEV (reference sequence). This CDR3 is 14 amino acids long. The CDR3 sequence is CASSPGALVHEQYF. CDR3 bases: TGTGCCAGCAGCCCAGGGGCTTTGGTCCACGAGCAGTACTTC.

The J gene is TRBJ1-6, the V gene TRBV3-1; D possibly corresponds to TRBD1 (6 bases). V was shortened by 2 bases and J by 7 bases, with 9 bases between the two germline ends. The germline gives CDR1 LGHDT, CDR2 YNNKEL (reference sequence). This CDR3 region has 14 residues. The CDR3 region has the DNA TGTGCCAGCAGCCAACGGACAGAGAATTCACCCCTCCACTTT. As protein: CASSQRTENSPLHF.

This clonotype was found a few times. This chain joins TRBV28 and TRBJ1-6, with D perhaps matching TRBD1 (6 bases). The CDR3 runs to 14 residues. Germline V gene lookup returns CDR1 MDHEN and CDR2 SYDVKM. V lost 6 bases and J 7 bases, leaving 13 bases between the germline ends. This CDR3 is CASRPTGPNSPLHF. CDR3 bases: TGTGCCAGCAGACCGACAGGCCCGAATTCACCCCTCCACTTT.